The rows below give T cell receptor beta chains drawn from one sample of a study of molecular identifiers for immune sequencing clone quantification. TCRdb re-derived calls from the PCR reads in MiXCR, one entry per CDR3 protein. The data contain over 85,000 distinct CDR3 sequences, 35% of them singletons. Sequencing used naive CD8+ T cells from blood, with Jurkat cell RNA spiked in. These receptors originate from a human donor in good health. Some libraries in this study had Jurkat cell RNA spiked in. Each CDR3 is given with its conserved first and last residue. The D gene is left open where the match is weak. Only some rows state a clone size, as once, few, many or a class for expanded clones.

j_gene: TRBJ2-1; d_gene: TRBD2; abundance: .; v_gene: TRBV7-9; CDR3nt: TGTGCCAGCAGCCCGCGGGAGTGGCTCCACAATGAGCAGTTCTTC; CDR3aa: CASSPREWLHNEQFF
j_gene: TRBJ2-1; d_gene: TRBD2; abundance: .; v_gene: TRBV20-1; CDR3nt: TGCAGTGCTAGACAAACTAGCGGGAGATTAAATGAGCAGTTCTTC; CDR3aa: CSARQTSGRLNEQFF
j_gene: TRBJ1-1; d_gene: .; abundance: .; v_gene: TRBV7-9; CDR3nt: TGTGCCAGCAGCTTAGGAGAATGGGGGGTTAGAGCTGAAGCTTTCTTT; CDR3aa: CASSLGEWGVRAEAFF
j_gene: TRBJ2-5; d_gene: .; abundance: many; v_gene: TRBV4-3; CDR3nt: TGCGCCAGCAGCCAATTGTGCACCCAGTACTTC; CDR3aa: CASSQLCTQYF
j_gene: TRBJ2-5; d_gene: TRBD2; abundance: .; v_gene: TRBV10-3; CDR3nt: TGTGCCATCAGTGACGGACTAGCGGTGTCCTTAGAGACCCAGTACTTC; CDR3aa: CAISDGLAVSLETQYF
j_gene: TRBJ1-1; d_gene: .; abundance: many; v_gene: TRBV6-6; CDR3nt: TGTGCCAGCAATCCCTGGGTCGGGAACACTGAAGCTTTCTTT; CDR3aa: CASNPWVGNTEAFF
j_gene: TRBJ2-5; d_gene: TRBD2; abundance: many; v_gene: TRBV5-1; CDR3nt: TGCGCCAGCAGCTTGGTGGGAGGGCCCGGAGAGACCCAGTACTTC; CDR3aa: CASSLVGGPGETQYF
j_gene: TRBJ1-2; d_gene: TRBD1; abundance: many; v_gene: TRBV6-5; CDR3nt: TGTGCCAGCAGAGGACAGGGGGTTTTTTTCTACACCTTC; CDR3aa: CASRGQGVFFYTF
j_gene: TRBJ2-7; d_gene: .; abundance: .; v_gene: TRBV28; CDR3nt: TGTGCCAGCAGTTTAGGAGGGGGGCTATCCTACGAGCAGTACTTC; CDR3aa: CASSLGGGLSYEQYF
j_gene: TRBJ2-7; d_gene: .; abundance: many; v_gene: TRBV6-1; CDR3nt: TGTGCCAGCATTATCGGGGGCTACGAGCAGTACTTC; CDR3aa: CASIIGGYEQYF
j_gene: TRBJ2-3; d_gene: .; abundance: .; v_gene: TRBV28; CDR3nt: TGTGCCAGCGGTGTTGACAATAGTGCAGAAACGCTGTATTTT; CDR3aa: CASGVDNSAETLYF
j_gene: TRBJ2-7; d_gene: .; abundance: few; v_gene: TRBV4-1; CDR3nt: TGCGCCAGCAGCCAAGCCCCGGGCGGGTATGACTACGAGCAGTACTTC; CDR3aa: CASSQAPGGYDYEQYF
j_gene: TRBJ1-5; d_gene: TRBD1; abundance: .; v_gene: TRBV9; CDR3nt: TGTGCCAGCAGCGCAGGACAGGGCAATCAGCCCCAGCATTTT; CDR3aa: CASSAGQGNQPQHF
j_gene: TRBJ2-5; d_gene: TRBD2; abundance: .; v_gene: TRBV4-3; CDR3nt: TGCGCCAGCAGCCAAGAGACTAGCGGGAAAGAGACCCAGTACTTC; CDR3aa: CASSQETSGKETQYF
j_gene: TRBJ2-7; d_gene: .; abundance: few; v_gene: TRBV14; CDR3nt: TGTGCCAGCAGCACCCGGAGGGGGGAGCAGTACTTC; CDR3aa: CASSTRRGEQYF
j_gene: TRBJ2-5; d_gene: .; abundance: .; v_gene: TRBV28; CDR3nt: TGTGCCAGCAGTCCCGAATACAGAGAAGAGACCCAGTACTTC; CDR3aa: CASSPEYREETQYF
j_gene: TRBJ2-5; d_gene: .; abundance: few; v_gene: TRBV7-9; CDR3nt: TGTGCCAGCAGCTTGCTCCAAGAGACCCAGTACTTC; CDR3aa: CASSLLQETQYF
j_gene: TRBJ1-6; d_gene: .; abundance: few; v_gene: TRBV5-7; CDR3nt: TGTGCCAGCAGCTTTATCGGGTTTTCACCCCTCCACTTT; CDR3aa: CASSFIGFSPLHF
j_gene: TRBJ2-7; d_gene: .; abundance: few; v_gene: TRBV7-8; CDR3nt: TGTGCCAGCAGCTTAGTGATTGGGCGGACCTACGAGCAGTACTTC; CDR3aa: CASSLVIGRTYEQYF
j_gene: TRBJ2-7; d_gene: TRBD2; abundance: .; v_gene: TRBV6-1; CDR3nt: TGTGCCAGCAGAGAGACTAGCGGGAGTTACGGGCAGTACTTC; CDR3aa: CASRETSGSYGQYF
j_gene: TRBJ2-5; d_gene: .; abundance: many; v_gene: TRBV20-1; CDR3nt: TGCAGTGCTAGTGTCCCTGGAGAAGAGACCCAGTACTTC; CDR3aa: CSASVPGEETQYF
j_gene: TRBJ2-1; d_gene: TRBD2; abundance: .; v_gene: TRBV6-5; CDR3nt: TGTGCCAGCAGTCCAATCCCGGGGGGGCCCTATGATGAGCAGTTCTTC; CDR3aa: CASSPIPGGPYDEQFF
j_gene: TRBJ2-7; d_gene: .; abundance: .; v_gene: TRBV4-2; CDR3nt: TGTGCCAGCAGCCAAGAAGACGGGAGCTCCTACGAGCAGTACTTC; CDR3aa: CASSQEDGSSYEQYF
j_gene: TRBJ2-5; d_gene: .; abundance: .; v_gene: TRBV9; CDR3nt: TGTGCCAGCAGCCCTTGGGGGGCCCGACAGACCCAGTACTTC; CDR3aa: CASSPWGARQTQYF
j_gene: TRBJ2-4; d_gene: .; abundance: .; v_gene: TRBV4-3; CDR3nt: TGCGCCAGCAGCCAAGATCCGAATATGGGGGGCTTCGAAAACATTCAGTACTTC; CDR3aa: CASSQDPNMGGFENIQYF
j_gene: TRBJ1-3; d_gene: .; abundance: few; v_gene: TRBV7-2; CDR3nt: TGTGCCAGCACCTTACCCGCCTCTGGAAACACCATATATTTT; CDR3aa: CASTLPASGNTIYF
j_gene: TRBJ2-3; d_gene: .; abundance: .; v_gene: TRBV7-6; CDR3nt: TGTGCCAGCAGCTTGGGTGGCCACACAGATACGCAGTATTTT; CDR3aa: CASSLGGHTDTQYF
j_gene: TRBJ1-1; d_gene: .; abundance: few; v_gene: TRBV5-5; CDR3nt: TGTGCCAGCAGCTTAGGGAGCTTGAACACTGAAGCTTTCTTT; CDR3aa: CASSLGSLNTEAFF
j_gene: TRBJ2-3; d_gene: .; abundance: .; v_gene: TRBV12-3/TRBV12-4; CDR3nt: TGTGCCAGCAGTTTGGAAGATACGCATTATTTT; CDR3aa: CASSLEDTHYF
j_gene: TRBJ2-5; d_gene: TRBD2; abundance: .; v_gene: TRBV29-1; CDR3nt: TGCGGCGTTGCGGGTCTAGCGGAAGAGACCCAGTACTTC; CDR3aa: CGVAGLAEETQYF
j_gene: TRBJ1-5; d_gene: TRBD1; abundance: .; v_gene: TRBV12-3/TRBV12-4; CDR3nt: TGTGCCAGCAGTATACAGGGGAATCAGCCCCAGCATTTT; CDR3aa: CASSIQGNQPQHF
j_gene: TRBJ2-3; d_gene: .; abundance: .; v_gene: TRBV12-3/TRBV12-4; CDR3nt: TGTGCCAGCAGTTTAGGCGCCCCAGGGGCCTGGTTGGATACGCAGTATTTT; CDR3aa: CASSLGAPGAWLDTQYF
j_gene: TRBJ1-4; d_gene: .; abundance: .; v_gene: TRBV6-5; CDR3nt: TGTGCCAGCAGAATGTCCTTAAGCCCGGGGACAACTAATGAAAAACTGTTTTTT; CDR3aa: CASRMSLSPGTTNEKLFF
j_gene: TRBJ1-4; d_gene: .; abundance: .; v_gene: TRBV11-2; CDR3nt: TGTGCCAGCAGCCCCCTGGGCAGGCTTAATGAAAAACTGTTTTTT; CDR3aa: CASSPLGRLNEKLFF
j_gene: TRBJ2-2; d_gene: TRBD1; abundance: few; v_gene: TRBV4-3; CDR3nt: TGCGCCAGCAGCCATAGGGGACAGGTGGTGCTTCATGAGCTGTTTTTT; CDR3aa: CASSHRGQVVLHELFF
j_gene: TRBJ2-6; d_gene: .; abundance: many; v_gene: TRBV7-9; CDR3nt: TGTGCCAGCAGCTCCCCCGGGGCCAACGTCCTGACTTTC; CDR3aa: CASSSPGANVLTF
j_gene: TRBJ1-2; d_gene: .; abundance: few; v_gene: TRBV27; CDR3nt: TGTGCCAGCAGTTTATGGCAGGGGAAAGGCTACACCTTC; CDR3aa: CASSLWQGKGYTF
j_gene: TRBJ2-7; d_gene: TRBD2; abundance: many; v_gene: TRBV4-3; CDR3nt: TGCGCCAGCAGCCAAGGACCGTCCCCCCGGACTAGCGAGCAGTACTTC; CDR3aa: CASSQGPSPRTSEQYF
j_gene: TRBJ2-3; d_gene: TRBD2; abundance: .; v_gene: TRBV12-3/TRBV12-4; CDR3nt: TGTGCCAGCAGCAAACTAGCGGCTCACGCAGGTACGCAGTATTTC; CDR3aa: CASSKLAAHAGTQYF
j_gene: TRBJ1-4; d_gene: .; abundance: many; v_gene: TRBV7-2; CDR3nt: TGTGCCAGCAGCCACGCGACAGCCGCAGCTAATGAAAAACTGTTTTTT; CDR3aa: CASSHATAAANEKLFF
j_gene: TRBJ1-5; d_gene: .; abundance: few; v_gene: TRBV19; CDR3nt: TGTGCCAGTAGTATCGTGCCCCTAAATCAGCCCCAGCATTTT; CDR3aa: CASSIVPLNQPQHF
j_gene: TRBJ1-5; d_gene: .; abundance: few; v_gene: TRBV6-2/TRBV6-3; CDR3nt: TGTGCCAGCAGTTACGGGGGGAGTGGACAGCCCCAGCATTTT; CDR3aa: CASSYGGSGQPQHF
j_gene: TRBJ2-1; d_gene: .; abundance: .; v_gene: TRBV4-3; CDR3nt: TGCGCCAGCAGCCAAGTCGACCTCCCCTACAATGAGCAGTTCTTC; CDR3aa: CASSQVDLPYNEQFF
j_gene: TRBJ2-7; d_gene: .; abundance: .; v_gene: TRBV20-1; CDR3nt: TGCAGTGCTAGACCCCCTAGCGAATTCTACGAGCAGTACTTC; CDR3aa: CSARPPSEFYEQYF
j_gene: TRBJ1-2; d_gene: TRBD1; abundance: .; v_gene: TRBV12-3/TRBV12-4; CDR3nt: TGTGCCAGCAGTACACCCGACAGGGGAAGTGGCTACACCTTC; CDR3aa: CASSTPDRGSGYTF
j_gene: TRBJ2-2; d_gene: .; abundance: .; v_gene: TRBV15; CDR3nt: TGTGCCACCAGCAGAGCAAACGTCCGGGGAACCGGGGAGCTGTTTTTT; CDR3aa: CATSRANVRGTGELFF
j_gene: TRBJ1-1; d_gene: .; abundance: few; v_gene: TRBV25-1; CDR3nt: TGTGCCAGCAGTGAATCCGGGGGGTTCTTTCGGAACACTGAAGCTTTCTTT; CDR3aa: CASSESGGFFRNTEAFF
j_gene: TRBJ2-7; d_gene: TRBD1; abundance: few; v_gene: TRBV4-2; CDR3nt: TGTGCCAGCAGCCAAGATCTGGGGACAGAAGTACGATGGCAGTACTTC; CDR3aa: CASSQDLGTEVRWQYF
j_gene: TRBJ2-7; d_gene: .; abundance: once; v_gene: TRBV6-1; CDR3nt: TGTGCAAGCAGTTTCGCCACCCTAGCGTCAGGGCATTACTTC; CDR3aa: CASSFATLASGHYF
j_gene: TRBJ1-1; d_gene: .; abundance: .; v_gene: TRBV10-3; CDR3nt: TGTGCCATCAGTGCTGGGGTGAACACTGAAGCTTTCTTT; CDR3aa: CAISAGVNTEAFF
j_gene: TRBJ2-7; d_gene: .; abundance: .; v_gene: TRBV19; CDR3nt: TGTGCCACCCTGGGCAGGGGATCCTACGAGCAGTACTTC; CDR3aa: CATLGRGSYEQYF